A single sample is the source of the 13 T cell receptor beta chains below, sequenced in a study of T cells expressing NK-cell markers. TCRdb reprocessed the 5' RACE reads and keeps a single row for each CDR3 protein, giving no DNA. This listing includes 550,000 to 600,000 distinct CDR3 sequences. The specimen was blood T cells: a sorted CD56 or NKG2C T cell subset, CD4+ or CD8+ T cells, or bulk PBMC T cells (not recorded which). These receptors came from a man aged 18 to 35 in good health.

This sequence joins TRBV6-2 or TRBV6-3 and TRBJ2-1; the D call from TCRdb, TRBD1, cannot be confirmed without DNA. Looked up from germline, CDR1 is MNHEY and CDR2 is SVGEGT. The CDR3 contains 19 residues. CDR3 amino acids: CASSRPRLGLRGLNNEQFF.

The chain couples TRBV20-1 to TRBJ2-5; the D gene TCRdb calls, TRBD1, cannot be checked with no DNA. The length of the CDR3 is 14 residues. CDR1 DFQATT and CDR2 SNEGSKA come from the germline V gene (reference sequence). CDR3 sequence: CSARDRDRGETQYF.

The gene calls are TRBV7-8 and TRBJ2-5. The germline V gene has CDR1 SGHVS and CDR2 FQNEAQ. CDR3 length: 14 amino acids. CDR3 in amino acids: CASSLRLLGETQYF.

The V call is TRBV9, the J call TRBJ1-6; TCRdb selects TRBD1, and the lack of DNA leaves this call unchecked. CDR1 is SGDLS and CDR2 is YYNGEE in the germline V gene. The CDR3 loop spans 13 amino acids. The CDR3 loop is CASSEGGVPPLHF.

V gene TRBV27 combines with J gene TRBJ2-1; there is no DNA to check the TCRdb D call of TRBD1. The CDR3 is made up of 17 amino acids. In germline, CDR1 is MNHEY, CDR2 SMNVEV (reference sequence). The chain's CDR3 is CASSLSSGTGGRNEQFF.

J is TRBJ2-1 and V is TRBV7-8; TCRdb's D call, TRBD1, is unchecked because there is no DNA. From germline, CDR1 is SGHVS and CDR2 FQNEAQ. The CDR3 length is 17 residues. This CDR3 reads CASSLASATGGYNEQFF.

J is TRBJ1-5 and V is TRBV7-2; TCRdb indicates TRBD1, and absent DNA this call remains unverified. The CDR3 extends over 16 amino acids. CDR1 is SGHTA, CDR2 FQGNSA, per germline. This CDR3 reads CASSLTGLGSRPPQHF.

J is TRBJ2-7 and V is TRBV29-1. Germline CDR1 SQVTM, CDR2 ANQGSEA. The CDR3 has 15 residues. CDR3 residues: CSVEDYSMSSYEQYF.

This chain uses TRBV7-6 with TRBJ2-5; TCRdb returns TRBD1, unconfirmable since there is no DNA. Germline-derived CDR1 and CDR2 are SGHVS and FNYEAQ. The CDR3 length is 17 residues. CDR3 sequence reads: CASSSEWTGGMQETQYF.

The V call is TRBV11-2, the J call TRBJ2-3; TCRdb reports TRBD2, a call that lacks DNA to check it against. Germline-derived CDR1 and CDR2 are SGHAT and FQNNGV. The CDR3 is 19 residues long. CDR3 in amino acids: CASSPSILTSGFSTDTQYF.

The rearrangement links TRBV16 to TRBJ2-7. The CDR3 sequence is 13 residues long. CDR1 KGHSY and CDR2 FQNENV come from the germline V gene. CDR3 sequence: CASSQSQGYEQYF. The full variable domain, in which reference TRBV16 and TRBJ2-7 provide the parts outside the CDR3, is GEEVAQTPKHLVRGEGQKAKLYCAPIKGHSYVFWYQQVLKNEFKFLISFQNENVFDETGMPKERFSAKCLPNSPCSLEIQATKLEDSAVYFCASSQSQGYEQYFGPGTRLTVT.

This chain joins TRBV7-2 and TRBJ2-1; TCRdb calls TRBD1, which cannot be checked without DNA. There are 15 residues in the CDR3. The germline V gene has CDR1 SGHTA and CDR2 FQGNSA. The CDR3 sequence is CAIQRGGAGYNEQFF.

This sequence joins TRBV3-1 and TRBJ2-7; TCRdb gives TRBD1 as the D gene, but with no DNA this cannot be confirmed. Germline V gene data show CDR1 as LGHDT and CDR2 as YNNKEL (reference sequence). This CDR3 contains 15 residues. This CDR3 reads CASSLGAGWSYEQYF.